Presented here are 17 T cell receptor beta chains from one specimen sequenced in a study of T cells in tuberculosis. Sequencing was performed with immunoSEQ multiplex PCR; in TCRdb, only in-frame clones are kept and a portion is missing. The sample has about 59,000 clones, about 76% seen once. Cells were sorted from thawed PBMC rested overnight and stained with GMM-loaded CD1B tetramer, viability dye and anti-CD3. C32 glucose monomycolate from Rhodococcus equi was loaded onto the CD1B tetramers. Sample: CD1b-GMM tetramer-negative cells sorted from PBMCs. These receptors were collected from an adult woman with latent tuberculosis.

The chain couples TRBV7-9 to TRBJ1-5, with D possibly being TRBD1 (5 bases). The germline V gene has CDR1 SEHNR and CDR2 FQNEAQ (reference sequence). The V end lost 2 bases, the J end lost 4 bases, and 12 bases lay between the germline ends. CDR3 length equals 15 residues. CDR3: CASSLWGGRNQPQHF. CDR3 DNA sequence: TGTGCCAGCAGCTTATGGGGGGGTCGAAATCAGCCCCAGCATTTT. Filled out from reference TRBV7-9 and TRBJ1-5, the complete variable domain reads DTGVSQNPRHKITKRGQNVTFRCDPISEHNRLYWYRQTLGQGPEFLTYFQNEAQLEKSRLLSDRFSAERPKGSFSTLEIQRTEQGDSAMYLCASSLWGGRNQPQHFGDGTRLSIL.

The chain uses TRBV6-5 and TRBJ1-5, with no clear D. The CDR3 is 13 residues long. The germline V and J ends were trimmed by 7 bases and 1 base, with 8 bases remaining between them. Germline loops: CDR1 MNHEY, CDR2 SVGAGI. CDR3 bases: TGTGCCAGCACCGGCGGCAGCAATCAGCCCCAGCATTTT. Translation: CASTGGSNQPQHF.

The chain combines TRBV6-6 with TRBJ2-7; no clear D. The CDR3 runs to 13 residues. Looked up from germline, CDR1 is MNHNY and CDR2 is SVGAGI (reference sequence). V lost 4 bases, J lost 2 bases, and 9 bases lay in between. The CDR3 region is CASSFSTTYEQYF. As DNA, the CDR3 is TGTGCCAGCAGTTTCAGTACTACCTACGAGCAGTACTTC.

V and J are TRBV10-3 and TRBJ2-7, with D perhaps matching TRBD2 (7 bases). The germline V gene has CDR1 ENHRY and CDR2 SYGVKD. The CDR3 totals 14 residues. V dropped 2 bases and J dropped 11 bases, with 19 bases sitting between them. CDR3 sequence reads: CAISEGGGSAKEYF. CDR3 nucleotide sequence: TGTGCCATCAGTGAGGGGGGGGGCTCAGCAAAGGAGTACTTC.

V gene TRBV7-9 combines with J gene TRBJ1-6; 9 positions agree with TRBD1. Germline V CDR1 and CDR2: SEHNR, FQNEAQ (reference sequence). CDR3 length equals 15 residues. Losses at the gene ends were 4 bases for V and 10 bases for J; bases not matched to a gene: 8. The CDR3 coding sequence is TGTGCCAGCAGCTACTCGACAGGGGGAGGGTCACCCCTCCACTTT. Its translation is CASSYSTGGGSPLHF.

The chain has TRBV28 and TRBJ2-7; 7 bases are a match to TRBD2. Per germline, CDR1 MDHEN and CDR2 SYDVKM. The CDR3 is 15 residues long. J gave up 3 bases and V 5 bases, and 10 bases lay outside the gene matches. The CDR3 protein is CASSPPTSRYYEQYF. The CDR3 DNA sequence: TGTGCCAGCAGTCCCCCGACTAGCAGGTACTACGAGCAGTACTTC.

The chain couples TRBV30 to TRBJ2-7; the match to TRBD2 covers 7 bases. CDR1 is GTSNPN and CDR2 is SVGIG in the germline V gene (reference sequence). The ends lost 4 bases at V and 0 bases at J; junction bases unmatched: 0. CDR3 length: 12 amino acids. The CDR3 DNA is TGTGCCTGGACTAGCGGCTCCTACGAGCAGTACTTC. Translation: CAWTSGSYEQYF.

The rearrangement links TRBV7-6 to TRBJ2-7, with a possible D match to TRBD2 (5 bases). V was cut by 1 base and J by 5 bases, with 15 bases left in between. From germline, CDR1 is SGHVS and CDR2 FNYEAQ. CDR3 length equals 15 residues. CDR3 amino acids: CASSLVPGKIDEQYF. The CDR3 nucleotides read TGTGCCAGCAGCTTAGTCCCGGGAAAAATCGACGAGCAGTACTTC.

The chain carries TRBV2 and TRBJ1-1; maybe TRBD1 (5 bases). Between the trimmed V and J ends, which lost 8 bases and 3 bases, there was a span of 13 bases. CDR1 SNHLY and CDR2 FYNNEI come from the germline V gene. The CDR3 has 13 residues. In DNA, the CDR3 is TGTGCCAGCCTCGTGACCAGGGACACTGAAGCTTTCTTT. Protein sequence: CASLVTRDTEAFF. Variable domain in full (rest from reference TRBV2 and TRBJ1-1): EPEVTQTPSHQVTQMGQEVILRCVPISNHLYFYWYRQILGQKVEFLVSFYNNEISEKSEIFDDQFSVERPDGSNFTLKIRSTKLEDSAMYFCASLVTRDTEAFFGQGTRLTVV.

CDR3 in DNA: TGTGCCAGCAGTTACTTCTCGCTTGACTATGAGGATACGCAGTATTTT. It codes for CASSYFSLDYEDTQYF. This chain links TRBV6-6 with TRBJ2-3, with a possible D match to TRBD2 (5 bases). CDR3 size: 16 residues. The ends were cut back, 1 base at V and 6 bases at J, with 17 bases in the middle. Germline CDR1 reads MNHNY; CDR2 reads SVGAGI (reference sequence).

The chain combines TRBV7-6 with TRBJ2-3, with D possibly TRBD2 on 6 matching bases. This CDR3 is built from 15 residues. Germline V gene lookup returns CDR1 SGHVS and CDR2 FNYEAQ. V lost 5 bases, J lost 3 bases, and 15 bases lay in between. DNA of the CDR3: TGTGCCAGCAGCCGCACCTCCGGGGGAACAGATACGCAGTATTTT. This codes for CASSRTSGGTDTQYF.

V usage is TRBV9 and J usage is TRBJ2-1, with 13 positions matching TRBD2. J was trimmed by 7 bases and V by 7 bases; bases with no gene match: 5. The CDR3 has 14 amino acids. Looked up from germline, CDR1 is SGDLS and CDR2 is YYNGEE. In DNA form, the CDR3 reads TGTGCCAGCTCCCGGACTAGCGGGAGTAATGAGCAGTTCTTC. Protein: CASSRTSGSNEQFF.

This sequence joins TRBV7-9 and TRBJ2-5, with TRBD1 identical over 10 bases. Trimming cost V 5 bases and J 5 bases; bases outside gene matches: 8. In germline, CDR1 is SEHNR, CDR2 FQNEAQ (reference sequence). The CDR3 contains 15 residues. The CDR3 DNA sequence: TGTGCCAGCAGCCCCGGGACAGGGGTTAGTGAGACCCAGTACTTC. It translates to CASSPGTGVSETQYF.

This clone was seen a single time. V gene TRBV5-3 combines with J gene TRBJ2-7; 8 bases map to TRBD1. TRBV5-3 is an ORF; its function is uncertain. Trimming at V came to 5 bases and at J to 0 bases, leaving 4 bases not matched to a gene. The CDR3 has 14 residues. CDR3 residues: CARRDRGLSYEQYF. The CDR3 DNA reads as TGTGCCAGAAGAGACAGGGGTCTCTCCTACGAGCAGTACTTC.

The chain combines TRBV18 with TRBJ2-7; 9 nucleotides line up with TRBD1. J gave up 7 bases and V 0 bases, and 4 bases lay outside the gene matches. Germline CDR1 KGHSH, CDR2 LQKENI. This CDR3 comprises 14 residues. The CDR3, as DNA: TGTGCCAGCTCACCACCTGGACAGGGGAAGGAGCAGTACTTC. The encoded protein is CASSPPGQGKEQYF.

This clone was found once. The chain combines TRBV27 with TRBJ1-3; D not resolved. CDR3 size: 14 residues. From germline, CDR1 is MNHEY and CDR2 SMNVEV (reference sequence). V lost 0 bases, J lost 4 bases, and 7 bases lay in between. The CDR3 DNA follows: TGTGCCAGCAGTTTATCAGAAGCGGGAAACACCATATATTTT. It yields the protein CASSLSEAGNTIYF.

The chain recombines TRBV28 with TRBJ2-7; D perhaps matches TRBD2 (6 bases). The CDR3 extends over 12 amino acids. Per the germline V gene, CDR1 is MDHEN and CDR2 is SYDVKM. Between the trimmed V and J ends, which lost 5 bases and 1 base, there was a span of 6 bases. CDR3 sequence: CASSGGSYEQYF. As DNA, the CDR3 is TGTGCCAGCAGTGGGGGGTCCTACGAGCAGTACTTC.